Below are 15 T cell receptor beta chains sequenced from a single sample in a study of blood T cell repertoires in COVID-19. Generated by immunoSEQ multiplex PCR, the TCRdb table keeps only in-frame clones and is missing some. Altogether 220,000 or so clones are present, 65% to 85% being singletons, with the ten largest covering approximately 2.9%. The sequenced sample was peripheral blood. These receptors were obtained from a woman aged 30 to 39 who had recovered from COVID-19.

This clone occurred once. This rearrangement joins TRBV10-3 to TRBJ1-2, with 10 bases that match TRBD1. With 3 bases clipped from V and 4 bases from J, the junction kept 5 bases outside the gene matches. The CDR3 spans 15 residues. Germline V CDR1 and CDR2: ENHRY, SYGVKD. The CDR3, as DNA: TGTGCCATCAGTGATCTGGACAGGGGGGCCTATGGCTACACCTTC. This sequence encodes CAISDLDRGAYGYTF.

DNA for the CDR3: TGTGCCAGCAGCCATTCAGGGAGCACAGATACGCAGTATTTT. Translating it yields CASSHSGSTDTQYF. This sequence joins TRBV7-9 and TRBJ2-3; TRBD1 might be the D (5 bases). The V gene lost 5 bases and the J gene lost 0 bases, with 9 bases spanning the gap. This CDR3 is built from 14 residues. CDR1 is SEHNR, CDR2 FQNEAQ, per germline (reference sequence).

The rearrangement uses TRBV28 and TRBJ2-7; no clear D gene. Trimming pared 2 bases from V and 5 bases from J, leaving 16 bases between. The CDR3 is 15 residues long. Germline CDR1 is MDHEN and CDR2 is SYDVKM. CDR3 sequence (DNA): TGTGCCAGCAGTTTAAATGGCTTCTCCAAACACGAGCAGTACTTC. Translating it yields CASSLNGFSKHEQYF.

This clone was detected only a few times. The rearrangement uses TRBV5-4 and TRBJ2-2, with 9 positions matching TRBD2. Trimming removed 4 bases from V and 5 bases from J; junction bases left unmatched: 0. The germline gives CDR1 SGHNT, CDR2 YYREEE (reference sequence). This CDR3 comprises 13 residues. CDR3: CASSLAGTGELFF. As DNA, the CDR3 is TGTGCCAGCAGCCTAGCGGGAACCGGGGAGCTGTTTTTT.

The V call is TRBV11-2, the J call TRBJ1-5; D perhaps matches TRBD1 (5 bases). The CDR3 contains 13 residues. Looked up from germline, CDR1 is SGHAT and CDR2 is FQNNGV. The CDR3 reads CLVRGPGNQPQHF. The CDR3 region has the DNA TGTTTGGTTAGGGGCCCCGGCAATCAGCCCCAGCATTTT.

The chain couples TRBV12-5 to TRBJ1-1; D remains ambiguous. Germline V gene lookup returns CDR1 LGHNT and CDR2 FRNRAP. Deletions cut 6 bases from V and 3 bases from J, with 17 bases between. The CDR3 extends over 15 amino acids. The chain's CDR3 is CASGGVRAGDTEAFF. In DNA, the CDR3 is TGTGCTAGTGGCGGGGTTCGGGCAGGAGACACTGAAGCTTTCTTT.

This chain uses TRBV30 with TRBJ1-4; 8 bases fit TRBD1. Germline values: CDR1 GTSNPN, CDR2 SVGIG (reference sequence). The CDR3 contains 12 residues. The CDR3 region has the DNA TGTGCTGGACAGGGCGATAATGAAAAACTGTTTTTT. Its translation: CAGQGDNEKLFF.

V usage is TRBV7-6 and J usage is TRBJ2-7, with D maybe TRBD2 (5 bases). The germline CDR1 and CDR2 sequences are SGHVS and FNYEAQ. The CDR3 spans 12 residues. The V end lost 5 bases, the J end lost 9 bases, and 14 bases lay between the germline ends. CDR3 in amino acids: CASSKAGVRQYF. CDR3 bases: TGTGCCAGCAGCAAAGCCGGGGTAAGGCAGTACTTC.

J is TRBJ2-1 and V is TRBV30, with 8 bases lining up with TRBD2. This CDR3 is built from 16 residues. V trimming: 0 bases; J trimming: 0 bases; junction bases outside the gene matches: 4. Germline V gene lookup returns CDR1 GTSNPN and CDR2 SVGIG (reference sequence). CDR3 protein: CAWSVLADSSYNEQFF. The CDR3 coding sequence is TGTGCCTGGAGTGTACTAGCGGATAGCTCCTACAATGAGCAGTTCTTC.

The J gene is TRBJ1-1, the V gene TRBV5-5, with a weak D call TRBD1 (6 bases). The CDR3 is 15 residues long. Deletions cut 4 bases from V and 5 bases from J, with 18 bases between. Germline V gives CDR1 SGHKS, CDR2 YYEKEE (reference sequence). The CDR3 coding sequence is TGTGCCAGCAGCGCAACAGGGCTTCCGGATACTGAAGCTTTCTTT. Amino acid sequence: CASSATGLPDTEAFF. Filled out from reference TRBV5-5 and TRBJ1-1, the complete variable domain reads DAGVTQSPTHLIKTRGQQVTLRCSPISGHKSVSWYQQVLGQGPQFIFQYYEKEERGRGNFPDRFSARQFPNYSSELNVNALLLGDSALYLCASSATGLPDTEAFFGQGTRLTVV.

As for this clone: The same CDR3 also results from other DNA sequences found in this sample. This chain uses TRBV3-1 (or the pseudogene TRBV3-2) with TRBJ2-5; D not resolved. The CDR3 covers 12 residues. Trimming removed 1 base from V and 3 bases from J, with 3 bases in between. Germline V gene sequence: CDR1 LGHDT, CDR2 YNNKEL (reference sequence). The chain's CDR3 is CASSQGEETQYF. As DNA, the CDR3 is TGTGCCAGCAGCCAAGGCGAAGAGACCCAGTACTTC.

The sample holds many counts of this clone. This rearrangement joins TRBV21-1 to TRBJ2-7; the table calls TRBD2, which could not be checked here. TRBV21-1 is recorded as a pseudogene. The CDR3 runs to 15 residues. CDR3: CASSAGLADSYEQYF. The CDR3 DNA reads as TGTGCCAGCAGCGCTGGACTAGCTGACTCCTACGAGCAGTACTTC.

The V call is TRBV15, the J call TRBJ2-1; D is unclear. Trimming left V 3 bases short and J 3 bases short, with 12 bases between. Germline V CDR1 and CDR2: LNHNV, YYDKDF (reference sequence). This CDR3 spans 15 amino acids. CDR3 in amino acids: CATSSGAPVYNEQFF. CDR3 nucleotides: TGTGCCACCAGCAGCGGAGCACCTGTCTACAATGAGCAGTTCTTC.

This clone was counted a single time. The chain joins TRBV18 to TRBJ2-5; TRBD2 agrees at 9 bases. The CDR3 totals 16 residues. Trimming took 0 bases from V and 5 from J; bases not matched to a gene: 7. The germline gives CDR1 KGHSH, CDR2 LQKENI. For the CDR3, the DNA is TGTGCCAGCTCACCACCGTGGCTAGCGGGGCGGGAGACCCAGTACTTC. It codes for CASSPPWLAGRETQYF.

The rearrangement joins TRBV19 to TRBJ2-1; 7 bases line up with TRBD2. The CDR3 is 15 residues long. Losses at the gene ends were 5 bases for V and 6 bases for J; bases not matched to a gene: 10. Germline loops: CDR1 LNHDA, CDR2 SQIVND (reference sequence). The CDR3 coding sequence is TGTGCCAGTAGTGAACCAGCGGGACTTGGCAATGAGCAGTTCTTC. It translates to CASSEPAGLGNEQFF.